Following are 2 T cell receptor beta chains from one sample sequenced in a study of cytomegalovirus exposure and HLA in healthy donors. Primers for the PCR totalled 60 Vbeta and 13 Jbeta. The protocol was immunoSEQ multiplex PCR, while the TCRdb copy is restricted to in-frame clones and leaves out a portion. Counted here are approximately 130,000 clones, just under 80% occurring once; the ten biggest clones make up 1.8%. The sequenced sample consisted of PBMCs. All receptors derive from a middle-aged woman in good health and CMV-seronegative.

This clone occurred once. The chain carries TRBV7-9 and TRBJ1-1, with D perhaps TRBD1 (5 bases). The CDR3 is made up of 16 amino acids. Germline lookup yields CDR1 SEHNR and CDR2 FQNEAQ (reference sequence). V was shortened by 5 bases and J by 3 bases, with 19 bases between the two germline ends. CDR3: CASSPQGVGRDTEAFF. Written as DNA, the CDR3 is TGTGCCAGCAGCCCCCAGGGCGTCGGGAGGGACACTGAAGCTTTCTTT.

This clone has a single count. The chain links TRBV2 to TRBJ2-5; D uncertain. The CDR3 has 14 residues. The ends were cut back, 3 bases at V and 0 bases at J, with 8 bases in the middle. Germline CDR1 reads SNHLY; CDR2 reads FYNNEI. CDR3 sequence (DNA): TGTGCCAGCAGTGACAGTGTGAACCAAGAGACCCAGTACTTC. It encodes CASSDSVNQETQYF.